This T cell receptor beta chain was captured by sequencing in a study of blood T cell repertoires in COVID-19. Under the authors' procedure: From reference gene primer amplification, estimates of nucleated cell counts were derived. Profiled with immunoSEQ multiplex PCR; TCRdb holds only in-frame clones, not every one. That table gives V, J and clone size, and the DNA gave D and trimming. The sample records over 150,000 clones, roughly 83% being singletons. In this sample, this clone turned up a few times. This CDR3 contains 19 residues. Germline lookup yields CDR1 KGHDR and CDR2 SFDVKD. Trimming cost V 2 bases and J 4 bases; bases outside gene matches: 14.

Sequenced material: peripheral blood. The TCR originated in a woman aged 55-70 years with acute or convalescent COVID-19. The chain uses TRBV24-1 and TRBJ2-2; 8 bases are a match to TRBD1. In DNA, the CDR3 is TGTGCCACCAGTGATTCTACCCAGTGGGACAGGCGAGGCACCGGGGAGCTGTTTTTT. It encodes CATSDSTQWDRRGTGELFF.